The rows below give T cell receptor beta chains drawn from one sample of a study of OX40 agonist ivuxolimab in advanced cancers. Produced via immunoSEQ multiplex PCR; TCRdb's table is partial and in-frame only. The sample records tens of thousands of clones, 78% being singletons. Source: CD4+ or CD8+ T cells sorted from blood, taken in a trial of the OX40 agonist ivuxolimab. The receptors were sampled from an adult with an advanced solid tumor such as melanoma, head and neck, liver or kidney cancer. The CDR3 runs from the conserved cysteine through the conserved F or W. The D gene is left open where the match is weak. Part of the rows lack a size; the others show once, few, many or a class for expanded clones.

J gene: TRBJ2-1; D gene: NA; clone size: NA; V gene: TRBV7-9; CDR3 protein: CASSLVVGSYNEQFF; CDR3 DNA: TGTGCCAGCAGCTTAGTTGTGGGATCCTACAATGAGCAGTTCTTC
J gene: TRBJ1-2; D gene: TRBD1; clone size: NA; V gene: TRBV7-3; CDR3 protein: CASSLKGQGLAGYTF; CDR3 DNA: TGTGCCAGCAGCTTAAAGGGACAGGGACTCGCTGGCTACACCTTC
J gene: TRBJ1-3; D gene: NA; clone size: NA; V gene: TRBV28; CDR3 protein: CASSFVGGGNTIYF; CDR3 DNA: TGTGCCAGCAGTTTCGTCGGCGGAGGAAACACCATATATTTT
J gene: TRBJ1-6; D gene: NA; clone size: few; V gene: TRBV5-6; CDR3 protein: CASSLGRGHNSPLHF; CDR3 DNA: TGTGCCAGCAGCTTGGGTCGGGGACATAATTCACCCCTCCACTTT
J gene: TRBJ2-5; D gene: NA; clone size: NA; V gene: TRBV4-3; CDR3 protein: CASSQEGRGDQTQYF; CDR3 DNA: TGCGCCAGCAGCCAAGAAGGACGTGGGGACCAGACCCAGTACTTC
J gene: TRBJ1-4; D gene: NA; clone size: NA; V gene: TRBV11-2; CDR3 protein: CASSFRPNEKLFF; CDR3 DNA: TGTGCCAGCAGCTTCCGTCCCAATGAAAAACTGTTTTTT
J gene: TRBJ2-1; D gene: NA; clone size: NA; V gene: TRBV7-2; CDR3 protein: CASSLAEYEQFF; CDR3 DNA: TGTGCCAGCAGCTTAGCAGAATACGAGCAGTTCTTC
J gene: TRBJ2-4; D gene: NA; clone size: NA; V gene: TRBV5-4; CDR3 protein: CASSLDPQPQNIQYF; CDR3 DNA: TGTGCCAGCAGCTTGGATCCTCAACCACAAAACATTCAGTACTTC
J gene: TRBJ1-4; D gene: NA; clone size: NA; V gene: TRBV7-3; CDR3 protein: CASSLSEKLFF; CDR3 DNA: TGTGCCAGCAGCTTGAGTGAAAAACTGTTTTTT
J gene: TRBJ1-5; D gene: NA; clone size: once; V gene: TRBV6-6; CDR3 protein: CASSSTTQGSNQPQHF; CDR3 DNA: TGTGCCAGCAGTTCTACAACACAGGGTAGCAATCAGCCCCAGCATTTT
J gene: TRBJ1-1; D gene: NA; clone size: few; V gene: TRBV25-1; CDR3 protein: CASSESLTVTSEAFF; CDR3 DNA: TGTGCCAGCAGTGAATCCCTCACAGTTACTAGTGAAGCTTTCTTT
J gene: TRBJ1-1; D gene: NA; clone size: NA; V gene: TRBV6-6; CDR3 protein: CASRASMNTEAFF; CDR3 DNA: TGTGCCAGCCGGGCGAGTATGAACACTGAAGCTTTCTTT
J gene: TRBJ2-3; D gene: TRBD2; clone size: NA; V gene: TRBV4-1; CDR3 protein: CASSHQKGLAGGERTDTQYF; CDR3 DNA: TGCGCCAGCAGCCACCAGAAGGGACTAGCGGGAGGAGAGAGGACAGATACGCAGTATTTT
J gene: TRBJ2-5; D gene: NA; clone size: NA; V gene: TRBV19; CDR3 protein: CASSLSGETQYF; CDR3 DNA: TGTGCCAGTAGTCTGTCGGGGGAGACCCAGTACTTC
J gene: TRBJ1-5; D gene: NA; clone size: NA; V gene: TRBV7-9; CDR3 protein: CASSSQTTGHQPQHF; CDR3 DNA: TGTGCCAGCAGCTCACAGACGACCGGTCATCAGCCCCAGCATTTT
J gene: TRBJ2-3; D gene: NA; clone size: NA; V gene: TRBV7-2; CDR3 protein: CASINYSERGTDTQYF; CDR3 DNA: TGTGCCAGCATCAACTATAGCGAGAGGGGCACAGATACGCAGTATTTT
J gene: TRBJ2-1; D gene: TRBD2; clone size: NA; V gene: TRBV27; CDR3 protein: CASSLYIPGLAGDSEQFF; CDR3 DNA: TGTGCCAGCAGTTTATATATCCCGGGACTAGCGGGAGACTCTGAGCAGTTCTTC
J gene: TRBJ1-1; D gene: TRBD1; clone size: few; V gene: TRBV6-1; CDR3 protein: CASRRTGWTTEAFF; CDR3 DNA: TGTGCCAGCAGAAGGACAGGGTGGACCACTGAAGCTTTCTTT
J gene: TRBJ1-1; D gene: NA; clone size: few; V gene: TRBV9; CDR3 protein: CASSATDTPVSTEAFF; CDR3 DNA: TGTGCCAGCAGCGCCACAGACACCCCGGTGAGCACTGAAGCTTTCTTT
J gene: TRBJ1-4; D gene: NA; clone size: NA; V gene: TRBV5-1; CDR3 protein: CASSPGQDYEKLFF; CDR3 DNA: TGCGCCAGCAGCCCAGGACAAGATTACGAAAAACTGTTTTTT
J gene: TRBJ1-6; D gene: NA; clone size: few; V gene: TRBV5-4; CDR3 protein: CASSLSTGYISSPLHF; CDR3 DNA: TGTGCCAGCAGCTTAAGCACGGGGTATATATCTTCACCCCTCCACTTT
J gene: TRBJ1-2; D gene: TRBD1; clone size: NA; V gene: TRBV6-5; CDR3 protein: CASRDRVINYGYTF; CDR3 DNA: TGTGCCAGCAGGGACAGGGTGATTAACTATGGCTACACCTTC
J gene: TRBJ2-1; D gene: TRBD2; clone size: NA; V gene: TRBV2; CDR3 protein: CASSHGGEASYNEQFF; CDR3 DNA: TGTGCCAGCAGCCACGGGGGGGAGGCTTCCTACAATGAGCAGTTCTTC
J gene: TRBJ2-3; D gene: NA; clone size: NA; V gene: TRBV7-2; CDR3 protein: CASSPIGGGYDTQYF; CDR3 DNA: TGTGCCAGCAGCCCAATAGGGGGGGGGTATGATACGCAGTATTTT